A selection of T cell receptor beta chains follows, all from one sample in a study of T cell responses to AZD1222 COVID-19 vaccine. TCRdb keeps only in-frame clones here, not all; method: immunoSEQ multiplex PCR. The top ten clones hold 6% to 9% of a sample with tens of thousands of clones, 86% of them seen once. Sequences were derived from peripheral blood, sampled on day 0 of AZD1222 vaccination. The receptors shown here come from an adult in good health. CDR3s include the opening cysteine and the closing phenylalanine or tryptophan. Each record gives: D gene, V gene, clone size, J gene, CDR3 protein, CDR3 DNA. D genes are given only for firm matches. Only some rows state a clone size, as once, few, many or a class for expanded clones.

D gene: TRBD1; V gene: TRBV5-1; clone size: -; J gene: TRBJ1-4; CDR3 protein: CASSSQQGGNEKLFF; CDR3 DNA: TGCGCCAGCAGCTCTCAACAGGGGGGAAATGAAAAACTGTTTTTT
D gene: -; V gene: TRBV5-8; clone size: -; J gene: TRBJ1-4; CDR3 protein: CASSPQSEGKLFF; CDR3 DNA: TGTGCCAGCAGCCCCCAGTCTGAGGGAAAACTGTTTTTT
D gene: -; V gene: TRBV5-4; clone size: -; J gene: TRBJ2-1; CDR3 protein: CASSSPGRIWGNEQFF; CDR3 DNA: TGTGCCAGCAGCTCCCCGGGCCGGATATGGGGGAATGAGCAGTTCTTC
D gene: -; V gene: TRBV5-1; clone size: once; J gene: TRBJ1-4; CDR3 protein: CASSLEGGNNEKLFF; CDR3 DNA: TGCGCCAGCAGCTTGGAAGGGGGGAACAATGAAAAACTGTTTTTT
D gene: TRBD2; V gene: TRBV6-5; clone size: -; J gene: TRBJ2-7; CDR3 protein: CARRLAEYEQYF; CDR3 DNA: TGTGCCAGAAGACTAGCGGAGTACGAGCAGTACTTC
D gene: -; V gene: TRBV5-1; clone size: -; J gene: TRBJ2-5; CDR3 protein: CASSLAGAGETQYF; CDR3 DNA: TGCGCCAGCAGCTTGGCGGGGGCAGGGGAGACCCAGTACTTC
D gene: -; V gene: TRBV28; clone size: -; J gene: TRBJ1-4; CDR3 protein: CASSFRATNEKLFF; CDR3 DNA: TGTGCCAGCAGTTTCCGAGCAACTAATGAAAAACTGTTTTTT
D gene: -; V gene: TRBV6-5; clone size: -; J gene: TRBJ2-2; CDR3 protein: CASSYPTDLNTGELFF; CDR3 DNA: TGTGCCAGCAGTTACCCGACAGACCTGAACACCGGGGAGCTGTTTTTT
D gene: -; V gene: TRBV28; clone size: -; J gene: TRBJ2-2; CDR3 protein: CASRSPNTGELFF; CDR3 DNA: TGTGCCAGCAGATCTCCCAACACCGGGGAGCTGTTTTTT
D gene: TRBD1; V gene: TRBV3-1/TRBV3-2; clone size: -; J gene: TRBJ1-6; CDR3 protein: CASSPQGADNSPLHF; CDR3 DNA: TGTGCCAGCAGCCCGCAGGGGGCCGATAATTCACCCCTCCACTTT
D gene: -; V gene: TRBV10-3; clone size: once; J gene: TRBJ2-4; CDR3 protein: CAISASLLAKNIQYF; CDR3 DNA: TGTGCCATCAGTGCCTCATTACTAGCCAAAAACATTCAGTACTTC
D gene: -; V gene: TRBV3-1/TRBV3-2; clone size: -; J gene: TRBJ2-5; CDR3 protein: CASSQEREKTQYF; CDR3 DNA: TGTGCCAGCAGCCAAGAGAGGGAGAAGACCCAGTACTTC
D gene: TRBD2; V gene: TRBV6-6; clone size: -; J gene: TRBJ2-1; CDR3 protein: CASRTRGGQFF; CDR3 DNA: TGTGCCAGCAGAACCCGCGGGGGGCAGTTCTTC
D gene: -; V gene: TRBV28; clone size: -; J gene: TRBJ1-6; CDR3 protein: CASRPQSGYNSPLHF; CDR3 DNA: TGTGCCAGCAGGCCACAATCGGGGTATAATTCACCCCTCCACTTT
D gene: -; V gene: TRBV12-3/TRBV12-4; clone size: -; J gene: TRBJ2-5; CDR3 protein: CASSAGRRETQYF; CDR3 DNA: TGTGCCAGCAGCGCCGGGCGCAGGGAGACCCAGTACTTC
D gene: -; V gene: TRBV5-1; clone size: few; J gene: TRBJ1-1; CDR3 protein: CASSLPGATEAFF; CDR3 DNA: TGCGCCAGCAGCTTACCTGGGGCCACCGAAGCTTTCTTT
D gene: -; V gene: TRBV10-3; clone size: once; J gene: TRBJ2-7; CDR3 protein: CAISESGLGEQYF; CDR3 DNA: TGTGCCATCAGTGAGTCGGGTTTAGGCGAGCAGTACTTC
D gene: -; V gene: TRBV28; clone size: -; J gene: TRBJ1-1; CDR3 protein: CASSPGTRSLNTEAFF; CDR3 DNA: TGTGCCAGCAGTCCCGGGACGAGGTCTCTGAACACTGAAGCTTTCTTT
D gene: -; V gene: TRBV5-5; clone size: -; J gene: TRBJ1-1; CDR3 protein: CASSLQAANTEAFF; CDR3 DNA: TGTGCCAGCAGCCTACAGGCCGCGAACACTGAAGCTTTCTTT
D gene: -; V gene: TRBV9; clone size: -; J gene: TRBJ2-2; CDR3 protein: CASSVAGENTGELFF; CDR3 DNA: TGTGCCAGCAGCGTAGCTGGGGAAAACACCGGGGAGCTGTTTTTT
D gene: TRBD1; V gene: TRBV24-1; clone size: -; J gene: TRBJ2-3; CDR3 protein: CATSVQGGTDTQYF; CDR3 DNA: TGTGCCACCAGTGTTCAGGGGGGCACAGATACGCAGTATTTT
D gene: -; V gene: TRBV5-1; clone size: few; J gene: TRBJ1-4; CDR3 protein: CASSVDSTNEKLFF; CDR3 DNA: TGCGCCAGCAGCGTGGACTCAACTAATGAAAAACTGTTTTTT
D gene: TRBD2; V gene: TRBV7-3; clone size: -; J gene: TRBJ2-3; CDR3 protein: CASSLALAGARGDTQYF; CDR3 DNA: TGTGCCAGCAGCCTAGCTCTAGCGGGGGCTCGGGGAGATACGCAGTATTTT
D gene: TRBD1; V gene: TRBV10-3; clone size: -; J gene: TRBJ1-1; CDR3 protein: CAISMGQGNTEAFF; CDR3 DNA: TGTGCCATCAGTATGGGACAGGGGAACACTGAAGCTTTCTTT
D gene: -; V gene: TRBV7-2; clone size: -; J gene: TRBJ1-3; CDR3 protein: CASSLAGGQSGNTIYF; CDR3 DNA: TGTGCCAGCAGCTTAGCGGGGGGCCAGTCAGGAAACACCATATATTTT
D gene: -; V gene: TRBV28; clone size: -; J gene: TRBJ1-4; CDR3 protein: CASSEGGARSNEKLFF; CDR3 DNA: TGTGCCAGCAGTGAGGGGGGCGCTAGGAGTAATGAAAAACTGTTTTTT
D gene: -; V gene: TRBV6-4; clone size: few; J gene: TRBJ2-1; CDR3 protein: CASSVGDYNEQFF; CDR3 DNA: TGTGCCAGCAGTGTAGGGGATTACAATGAGCAGTTCTTC
D gene: TRBD1; V gene: TRBV11-1; clone size: -; J gene: TRBJ2-7; CDR3 protein: CASSRDRDYEQYF; CDR3 DNA: TGTGCCAGCAGCCGGGACAGGGACTACGAGCAGTACTTC
D gene: TRBD1; V gene: TRBV7-9; clone size: -; J gene: TRBJ2-7; CDR3 protein: CASSLDRGQVF; CDR3 DNA: TGTGCCAGCAGCTTAGACAGGGGGCAGGTCTTC
D gene: -; V gene: TRBV19; clone size: -; J gene: TRBJ1-5; CDR3 protein: CASTDRYSNQPQHF; CDR3 DNA: TGTGCCAGTACGGACCGATATAGCAATCAGCCCCAGCATTTT
D gene: -; V gene: TRBV3-1/TRBV3-2; clone size: -; J gene: TRBJ2-3; CDR3 protein: CASSQDGHFTDTQYF; CDR3 DNA: TGTGCCAGCAGCCAAGACGGACATTTCACAGATACGCAGTATTTT
D gene: TRBD2; V gene: TRBV19; clone size: -; J gene: TRBJ2-5; CDR3 protein: CASSKSGLAGGQETQYF; CDR3 DNA: TGTGCCAGTAGTAAATCAGGACTAGCGGGGGGACAAGAGACCCAGTACTTC
D gene: -; V gene: TRBV29-1; clone size: few; J gene: TRBJ1-2; CDR3 protein: CSATAPGGYTF; CDR3 DNA: TGCAGCGCCACGGCACCGGGTGGCTACACCTTC
D gene: -; V gene: TRBV30; clone size: -; J gene: TRBJ2-7; CDR3 protein: CAWRTEYEQYF; CDR3 DNA: TGTGCCTGGAGGACCGAATACGAGCAGTACTTC
D gene: -; V gene: TRBV30; clone size: -; J gene: TRBJ1-3; CDR3 protein: CAWSVGNTIYF; CDR3 DNA: TGTGCCTGGAGTGTTGGAAACACCATATATTTT
D gene: -; V gene: TRBV9; clone size: -; J gene: TRBJ2-1; CDR3 protein: CAYWGNRNEQFF; CDR3 DNA: TGTGCCTATTGGGGGAATCGCAATGAGCAGTTCTTC
D gene: TRBD1; V gene: TRBV3-1/TRBV3-2; clone size: -; J gene: TRBJ2-6; CDR3 protein: CASSQGQGVKGANVLTF; CDR3 DNA: TGTGCCAGCAGCCAGGGACAGGGCGTGAAGGGGGCCAACGTCCTGACTTTC
D gene: -; V gene: TRBV24-1; clone size: once; J gene: TRBJ1-5; CDR3 protein: CATSDLRQELTFSNQPQHF; CDR3 DNA: TGTGCCACCAGTGATTTGCGGCAGGAGCTTACTTTTAGCAATCAGCCCCAGCATTTT
D gene: -; V gene: TRBV19; clone size: -; J gene: TRBJ2-5; CDR3 protein: CASSIPGPAGETQYF; CDR3 DNA: TGTGCCAGTAGTATACCGGGACCGGCCGGTGAGACCCAGTACTTC
D gene: -; V gene: TRBV6-5; clone size: -; J gene: TRBJ2-5; CDR3 protein: CASSYHQGRAETQYF; CDR3 DNA: TGTGCCAGCAGTTACCACCAGGGGCGGGCAGAGACCCAGTACTTC
D gene: -; V gene: TRBV7-9; clone size: -; J gene: TRBJ2-1; CDR3 protein: CASSLGNTEQFF; CDR3 DNA: TGTGCCAGCAGCTTAGGAAACACTGAGCAGTTCTTC
D gene: -; V gene: TRBV28; clone size: -; J gene: TRBJ1-6; CDR3 protein: CASSLWPGSPLHF; CDR3 DNA: TGTGCCAGCAGTTTATGGCCGGGATCACCCCTCCACTTT